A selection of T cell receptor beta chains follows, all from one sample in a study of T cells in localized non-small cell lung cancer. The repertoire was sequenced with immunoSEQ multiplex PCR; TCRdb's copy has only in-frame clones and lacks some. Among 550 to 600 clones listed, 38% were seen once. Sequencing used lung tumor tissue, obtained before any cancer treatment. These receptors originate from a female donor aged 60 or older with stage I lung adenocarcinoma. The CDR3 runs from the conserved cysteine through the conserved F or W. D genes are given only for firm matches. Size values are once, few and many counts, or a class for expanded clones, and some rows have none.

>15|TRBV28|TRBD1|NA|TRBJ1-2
CASSTTVRGRYGYTF
TGTGCCAGCAGTACGACCGTCAGGGGGCGGTATGGCTACACCTTC
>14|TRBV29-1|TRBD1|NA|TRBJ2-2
CSVARQGGTGELFF
TGCAGCGTTGCTCGACAGGGGGGCACCGGGGAGCTGTTTTTT
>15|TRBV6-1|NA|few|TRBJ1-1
CASSEAPGQNTEAFF
TGTGCCAGCAGTGAAGCTCCAGGACAGAACACTGAAGCTTTCTTT
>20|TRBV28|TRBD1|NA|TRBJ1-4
CASSFGYRWGQGPTNEKLFF
TGTGCCAGCAGTTTCGGGTACCGTTGGGGACAGGGGCCAACTAATGAAAAACTGTTTTTT
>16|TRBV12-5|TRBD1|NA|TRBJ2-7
CASGLVRGTGVYEQYF
TGTGCTAGTGGTTTGGTTCGAGGGACAGGGGTTTACGAGCAGTACTTC
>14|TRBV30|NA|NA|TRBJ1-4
CAWGRLATNEKLFF
TGTGCCTGGGGACGACTTGCAACTAATGAAAAACTGTTTTTT
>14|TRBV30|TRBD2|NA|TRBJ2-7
CAWRASGTSYEQYF
TGTGCCTGGAGAGCCAGCGGGACTTCCTACGAGCAGTACTTC
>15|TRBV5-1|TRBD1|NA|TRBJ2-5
CASSPDRGDGGTQYF
TGCGCCAGCAGCCCGGACAGGGGGGATGGTGGGACCCAGTACTTC
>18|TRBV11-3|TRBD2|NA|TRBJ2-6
CASSRALAGVRGANVLTF
TGTGCCAGCAGCCGTGCACTAGCGGGAGTGCGTGGGGCCAACGTCCTGACTTTC
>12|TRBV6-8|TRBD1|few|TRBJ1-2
CASTRGESGYTF
TGTGCCAGCACCAGGGGGGAAAGTGGCTACACCTTC
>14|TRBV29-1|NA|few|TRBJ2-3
CSVEAGVRTDTQYF
TGCAGCGTTGAAGCGGGAGTAAGAACAGATACGCAGTATTTT
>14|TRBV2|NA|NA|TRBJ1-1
CASSGGQRDTEAFF
TGTGCCAGCAGTGGTGGACAGAGAGACACTGAAGCTTTCTTT
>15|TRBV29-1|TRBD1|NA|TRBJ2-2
CSVSGTGGWTGELFF
TGCAGCGTCTCAGGAACAGGGGGTTGGACCGGGGAGCTGTTTTTT
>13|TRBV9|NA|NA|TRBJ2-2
CASERVGTGELFF
TGTGCCAGCGAGAGGGTGGGGACCGGGGAGCTGTTTTTT
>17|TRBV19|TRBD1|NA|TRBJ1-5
CASSTEGQGSNNQPQHF
TGTGCCAGCTCAACTGAAGGACAGGGCTCAAACAATCAGCCCCAGCATTTT
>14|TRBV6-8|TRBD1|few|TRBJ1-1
CASSRTGLNTEAFF
TGTGCCAGCAGCAGGACAGGGTTGAACACTGAAGCTTTCTTT
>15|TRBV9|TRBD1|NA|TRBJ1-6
CASSEGQGTYSPLHF
TGTGCCAGCAGCGAGGGACAGGGGACTTATTCACCCCTCCACTTT
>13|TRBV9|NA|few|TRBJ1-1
CASGNRYSTEAFF
TGTGCCAGCGGTAACAGGTACAGCACTGAAGCTTTCTTT
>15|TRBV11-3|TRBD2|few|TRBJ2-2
CASSLGLVGTGELFF
TGTGCCAGCAGCCTGGGACTAGTGGGGACCGGGGAGCTGTTTTTT
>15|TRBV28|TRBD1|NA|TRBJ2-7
CASNTGGTGRREQYF
TGTGCCAGCAATACGGGCGGGACAGGGCGTCGCGAGCAGTACTTC
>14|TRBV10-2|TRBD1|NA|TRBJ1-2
CASSEGTGGYGYTF
TGCGCCAGCAGTGAGGGCACAGGGGGTTATGGCTACACCTTC
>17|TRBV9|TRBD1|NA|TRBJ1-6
CASSAFGQGVWNSPLHF
TGTGCCAGCAGCGCCTTCGGACAGGGCGTATGGAATTCACCCCTCCACTTT
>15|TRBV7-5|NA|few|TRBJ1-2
CASSLAGRLNYGYTF
TGTGCCAGCAGCTTGGCGGGGAGGCTTAACTATGGCTACACCTTC
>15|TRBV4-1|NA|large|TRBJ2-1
CASSPSGYSYNEQFF
TGCGCCAGCAGCCCCAGCGGGTACTCCTACAATGAGCAGTTCTTC
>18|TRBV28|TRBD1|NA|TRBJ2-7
CASSFGTGGLKLVYEQYF
TGTGCCAGCAGTTTCGGGACAGGGGGCCTCAAATTAGTCTACGAGCAGTACTTC
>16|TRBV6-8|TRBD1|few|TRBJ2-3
CASSSYGTGFADTQYF
TGTGCCAGCAGTTCTTACGGGACAGGGTTCGCAGATACGCAGTATTTT
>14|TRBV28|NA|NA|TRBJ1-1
CASSSASGLPEAFF
TGTGCCAGCAGTTCCGCGAGCGGGTTGCCTGAAGCTTTCTTT
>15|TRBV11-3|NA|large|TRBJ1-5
CASSLDTGYGQPQHF
TGTGCCAGCAGCTTAGATACGGGGTATGGGCAGCCCCAGCATTTT
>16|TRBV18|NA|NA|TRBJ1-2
CASSIGSDASNYGYTF
TGTGCCAGCTCAATAGGGTCGGACGCCTCTAACTATGGCTACACCTTC
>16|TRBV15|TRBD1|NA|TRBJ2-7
CATSRLGTGGIHEQYF
TGTGCCACCAGCAGACTAGGGACAGGGGGTATCCACGAGCAGTACTTC
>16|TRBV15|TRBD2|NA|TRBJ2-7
CATSRLSGSLAYEQYF
TGTGCCACCAGCAGACTAAGCGGGAGTCTCGCCTACGAGCAGTACTTC
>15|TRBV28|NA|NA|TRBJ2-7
CASSFKWGTRGEQYF
TGTGCCAGCAGTTTTAAGTGGGGGACTCGAGGCGAGCAGTACTTC
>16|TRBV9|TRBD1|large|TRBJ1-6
CASSVSGQGYNSPLHF
TGTGCCAGCAGTGTTTCGGGACAGGGATATAATTCACCCCTCCACTTT
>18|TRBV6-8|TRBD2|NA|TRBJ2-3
CASSASTQGLAGADTQYF
TGTGCCAGCAGTGCAAGTACTCAGGGACTAGCGGGAGCTGATACGCAGTATTTT
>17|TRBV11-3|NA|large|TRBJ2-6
CASSLEYSGTGANVLTF
TGTGCCAGCAGCTTAGAATATTCAGGGACTGGGGCCAACGTCCTGACTTTC
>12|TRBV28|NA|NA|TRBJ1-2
CASSVQGHGYTF
TGTGCCAGCAGTGTCCAGGGTCATGGCTACACCTTC
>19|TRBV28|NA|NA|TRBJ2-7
CASSLRGGPGASGSYEQYF
TGTGCCAGCAGTTTACGCGGGGGTCCAGGGGCAAGCGGATCCTACGAGCAGTACTTC
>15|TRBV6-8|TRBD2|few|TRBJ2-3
CATTSSGRGTDTQYF
TGTGCCACCACTTCTAGCGGGAGGGGCACAGATACGCAGTATTTT
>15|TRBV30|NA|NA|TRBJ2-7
CAWRRRSGSSYEQYF
TGTGCCTGGAGAAGAAGGAGCGGAAGTTCCTACGAGCAGTACTTC
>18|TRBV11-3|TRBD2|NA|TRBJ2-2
CASSLLAGGTLDTGELFF
TGTGCCAGCAGCTTGCTAGCGGGAGGGACCCTCGACACCGGGGAGCTGTTTTTT
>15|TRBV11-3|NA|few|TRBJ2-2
CASSLESGARRELFF
TGTGCCAGCAGCTTGGAGTCGGGGGCCAGGAGGGAGCTGTTTTTT
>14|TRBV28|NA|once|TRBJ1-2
CASRTFSGAGGYTF
TGTGCCAGCAGGACGTTTAGCGGTGCGGGGGGCTACACCTTC
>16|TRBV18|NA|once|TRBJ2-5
CASSPPAGHSGETQYF
TGTGCCAGCTCACCACCGGCCGGACACTCAGGGGAGACCCAGTACTTC
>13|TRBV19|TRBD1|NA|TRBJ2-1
CASSTGGSDEQFF
TGTGCCAGTAGTACAGGGGGATCCGATGAGCAGTTCTTC
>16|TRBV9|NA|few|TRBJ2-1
CASSRTIADSYNEQFF
TGTGCCAGCAGCCGGACAATAGCGGACTCCTACAATGAGCAGTTCTTC
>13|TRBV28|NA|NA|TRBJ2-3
CASSRTSTDTQYF
TGTGCCAGCAGCAGGACTAGCACAGATACGCAGTATTTT
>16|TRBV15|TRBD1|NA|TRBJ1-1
CATSRPKTGSFTEAFF
TGTGCCACCAGCAGACCTAAGACAGGGTCATTCACTGAAGCTTTCTTT
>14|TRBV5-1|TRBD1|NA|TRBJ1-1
CASSYGQGAAEAFF
TGCGCCAGCAGCTACGGACAGGGGGCCGCTGAAGCTTTCTTT
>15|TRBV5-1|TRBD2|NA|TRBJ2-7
CASSLAGGSVYEQYF
TGCGCCAGCAGCCTGGCGGGGGGCTCAGTGTACGAGCAGTACTTC